What follows is one T cell receptor beta chain and its context. Germline V gene lookup returns CDR1 SEHNR and CDR2 FQNEAQ (reference sequence). Trimming pared 1 base from V and 2 bases from J, leaving 8 bases between. This CDR3 is built from 14 residues. Libraries were prepared by immunoSEQ multiplex PCR; TCRdb keeps only in-frame clonotypes and omits some of them. The sample includes about 23,000 clones, just over 85% of them seen just once. These data are taken from a study of blood T cell repertoires in COVID-19. The genes are TRBV7-9 and TRBJ1-1; D perhaps matches TRBD1 (5 bases). The source of this sequence is a woman aged 80 or over with active or convalescent COVID-19. The sample comprised peripheral blood. The CDR3 here is CASSLEQANTEAFF. The CDR3 DNA follows: TGTGCCAGCAGCTTAGAACAGGCCAACACTGAAGCTTTCTTT.